The 30 T cell receptor beta chains reported below all come from one sample, sequenced in a study of blood T cell repertoires in COVID-19. Using immunoSEQ multiplex PCR, the repertoire was profiled, and TCRdb retains in-frame clones only, with some absent. Among some 170,000 clones listed, approximately 80% were seen once. Sequencing was performed on peripheral blood. The receptors were sampled from a woman aged 40 to 50 with COVID-19, enrolled during active disease.

Comments on this clone: Within the sample, other DNA sequences also encode this same CDR3. This chain joins TRBV3-1 (or the pseudogene TRBV3-2) and TRBJ2-7, with TRBD2 matching over 13 bases. Per the germline V gene, CDR1 is LGHDT and CDR2 is YNNKEL (reference sequence). Germline trimming cut 1 base from V and 2 bases from J; bases unmatched to any gene: 2. The CDR3 consists of 16 residues. This CDR3 is CASSQGLAGGPYEQYF. The CDR3 bases are TGTGCCAGCAGCCAAGGACTAGCGGGAGGTCCCTACGAGCAGTACTTC.

This rearrangement joins TRBV29-1 to TRBJ2-3; 7 bases match TRBD2. The germline CDR1 and CDR2 sequences are SQVTM and ANQGSEA. V dropped 6 bases and J dropped 2; count of bases not matched to a gene: 8. This CDR3 has 14 amino acids. CDR3 amino acids: CSVPASGVTDTQYF. The CDR3, as DNA: TGCAGCGTGCCGGCTAGCGGAGTCACAGATACGCAGTATTTT.

V and J are TRBV11-2 and TRBJ2-7, with D perhaps matching TRBD2 (5 bases). With 3 bases removed from V and 2 bases from J, the gap between germline ends came to 8 bases. The length of the CDR3 is 13 residues. Germline assignment: CDR1 SGHAT and CDR2 FQNNGV. The CDR3 DNA sequence: TGTGCCAGCAGCTTTGAGGGCACCTACGAGCAGTACTTC. Protein product: CASSFEGTYEQYF.

The chain recombines TRBV19 with TRBJ2-2; a possible D gene is TRBD1 (5 bases). This CDR3 spans 16 amino acids. Germline-derived CDR1 and CDR2 are LNHDA and SQIVND (reference sequence). V was cut by 6 bases and J by 2 bases, with 16 bases left in between. The CDR3 DNA reads as TGTGCCAGTAGCTTCCTAATTGGGGCTAACACCGGGGAGCTGTTTTTT. Protein sequence: CASSFLIGANTGELFF.

V gene TRBV28 combines with J gene TRBJ1-4, with 10 bases lining up with TRBD1. The J segment lost 6 bases and the V segment lost 5 bases, leaving 6 bases of the junction unmatched. Germline CDR1 reads MDHEN; CDR2 reads SYDVKM. This CDR3 comprises 15 residues. The CDR3 spells CASSTGGTGDEKLFF. In nucleotides, the CDR3 is TGTGCCAGCAGTACGGGGGGGACAGGGGATGAAAAACTGTTTTTT.

The rearrangement joins TRBV27 to TRBJ1-1; D may be TRBD1 (5 bases). This CDR3 is 14 amino acids long. Germline-derived CDR1 and CDR2 are MNHEY and SMNVEV (reference sequence). Between the trimmed V and J ends, which lost 3 bases and 4 bases, there was a span of 12 bases. CDR3 in DNA: TGTGCCAGCAGTTTGGGCGGGGGTGGCACTGAAGCTTTCTTT. Translated: CASSLGGGGTEAFF.

This clone was detected once. The chain links TRBV19 to TRBJ1-2; D may be TRBD1 (6 bases). From germline, CDR1 is LNHDA and CDR2 SQIVND (reference sequence). The CDR3 is 12 residues long. Trimming shortened V by 3 bases and J by 6 bases, and 8 bases separated the two germline ends. CDR3 sequence: CASSIHRDGYTF. The CDR3 nucleotides are TGTGCCAGTAGTATCCACAGGGATGGCTACACCTTC.

The rearrangement links TRBV7-3 to TRBJ2-7; 10 nucleotides align to TRBD2. V gave up 5 bases and J gave up 2 bases; unmatched junction bases: 3. CDR3 length: 14 residues. Germline CDR1 SGHTA, CDR2 FQGTGA. In DNA form, the CDR3 reads TGTGCCAGCAGCCCTAGCGGGAGCCCCTACGAGCAGTACTTC. Translating it yields CASSPSGSPYEQYF.

The J gene is TRBJ2-1, the V gene TRBV10-1; 8 positions agree with TRBD1. This CDR3 is 14 amino acids long. V lost 3 bases, J lost 2 bases, and 0 bases stayed unmatched. CDR1 and CDR2 from the germline V gene are WNHNN and SYGVQD (reference sequence). CDR3 in DNA: TGCGCCAGCAGTGAACAGGGGGCCTACAATGAGCAGTTCTTC. It specifies CASSEQGAYNEQFF.

This chain connects TRBV5-1 to TRBJ1-1; 8 bases match TRBD1. The CDR3 is made up of 14 amino acids. The ends lost 4 bases at V and 5 bases at J; junction bases unmatched: 7. Germline-derived CDR1 and CDR2 are SGHRS and YFSETQ. The CDR3 nucleotides read TGCGCCAGCAGCCTGAGCCGGGACAGGACTGAAGCTTTCTTT. This codes for CASSLSRDRTEAFF.

This clone was counted at least ten times. The chain joins TRBV25-1 to TRBJ1-4; D is unclear. Trimming took 7 bases from V and 7 from J, leaving 13 bases between them. The germline gives CDR1 MGHDK, CDR2 SYGVNS. The CDR3 is 13 residues long. The CDR3 region is CASTPGFLEKLFF. CDR3 bases: TGTGCCAGCACCCCGGGATTCCTTGAAAAACTGTTTTTT. Together with reference TRBV25-1 and TRBJ1-4, the CDR3 gives the full variable domain: EADIYQTPRYLVIGTGKKITLECSQTMGHDKMYWYQQDPGMELHLIHYSYGVNSTEKGDLSSESTVSRIRTEHFPLTLESARPSHTSQYLCASTPGFLEKLFFGSGTQLSVL.

The chain recombines TRBV19 with TRBJ1-1; TRBD1 matches 8 bases. The V gene end was trimmed by 6 bases and the J gene end by 4 bases; junction bases not matched to a gene: 4. CDR3 length equals 13 residues. Germline V gene sequence: CDR1 LNHDA, CDR2 SQIVND (reference sequence). The CDR3, as DNA: TGTGCCAGTAGCAAGACAGGGGCCACTGAAGCTTTCTTT. Protein: CASSKTGATEAFF.

The rearrangement uses TRBV19 and TRBJ1-2; 7 positions match TRBD1. The CDR3 length is 15 residues. Germline-derived CDR1 and CDR2 are LNHDA and SQIVND (reference sequence). V shed 7 bases, J shed 1 base, and the junction held 9 bases outside the gene matches. The CDR3: CASIGQESFNYGYTF. The CDR3 DNA reads TGTGCCAGTATAGGACAGGAAAGCTTTAACTATGGCTACACCTTC.

The chain recombines TRBV7-7 with TRBJ2-7; 7 nucleotides align to TRBD2. In germline, CDR1 is SSHAT, CDR2 FNYEAQ (reference sequence). This CDR3 comprises 14 residues. The V gene end was trimmed by 5 bases and the J gene end by 2 bases; junction bases not matched to a gene: 6. The CDR3 bases are TGTGCCAGCAGCACAAGACTAGCTCCCTACGAGCAGTACTTC. Translation: CASSTRLAPYEQYF.

DNA of the CDR3: TGTGCCAGCAGCAGGGGACTAGCGGGAGACAGCGAGCAGTACTTC. Protein sequence: CASSRGLAGDSEQYF. The rearrangement joins TRBV9 to TRBJ2-7; 14 positions agree with TRBD2. Unmatched junction bases numbered 6, after V lost 4 bases and J lost 6 bases. Germline CDR1 and CDR2: SGDLS and YYNGEE. CDR3 length: 15 residues.

This clone was counted a single time. The chain uses TRBV4-1 and TRBJ2-3; 9 bases match TRBD2. The CDR3 has 17 amino acids. J was trimmed by 4 bases and V by 1 base; bases with no gene match: 9. Germline-derived CDR1 and CDR2 are MGHRA and YSYEKL. The CDR3 sequence: CASSQALAGGPSDTQYF. CDR3 sequence (DNA): TGCGCCAGCAGCCAAGCTCTGGCGGGAGGGCCCTCAGATACGCAGTATTTT.

Comment on this clone: Distinct nucleotide sequences in the sample also encode this CDR3. The chain is built from TRBV6-5 and TRBJ2-5; 12 bases are shared with TRBD2. This CDR3 spans 15 amino acids. V gave up 0 bases and J gave up 5 bases; unmatched junction bases: 1. Per the germline V gene, CDR1 is MNHEY and CDR2 is SVGAGI. In DNA form, the CDR3 reads TGTGCCAGCAGTTACTCCACTAGCGGGGGGGAGACCCAGTACTTC. Protein: CASSYSTSGGETQYF.

The rearrangement uses TRBV7-2 and TRBJ1-5, with D perhaps TRBD1 (6 bases). This CDR3 contains 15 residues. V was trimmed by 4 bases and J by 6 bases, leaving 16 bases between them. Germline V lookup: CDR1 SGHTA, CDR2 FQGNSA. CDR3 protein: CASSSIAGDRQPQHF. The DNA of the CDR3 is TGTGCCAGCAGCTCCATAGCAGGGGATCGTCAGCCCCAGCATTTT.

The V gene is TRBV10-1, the J gene TRBJ2-3, with D maybe TRBD2 (6 bases). Germline CDR1 is WNHNN and CDR2 is SYGVQD (reference sequence). Deletions cut 7 bases from V and 1 base from J, with 9 bases between. The CDR3 spans 13 residues. The DNA of the CDR3 is TGCGCCAGCAACCCGGGAGGCACAGATACGCAGTATTTT. It specifies CASNPGGTDTQYF.

The chain carries TRBV19 and TRBJ2-2; D may be TRBD2 (5 bases). V was shortened by 8 bases and J by 1 base, with 11 bases between the two germline ends. The germline V gene has CDR1 LNHDA and CDR2 SQIVND (reference sequence). CDR3 length: 14 residues. CDR3: CASGERRNTGELFF. The CDR3 region has the DNA TGTGCCAGTGGGGAGCGGAGGAACACCGGGGAGCTGTTTTTT.

This chain links TRBV6-5 with TRBJ1-1; D remains ambiguous. This CDR3 region has 13 residues. V gave up 6 bases and J gave up 8 bases, with 16 bases separating them. Germline V CDR1 and CDR2: MNHEY, SVGAGI. The CDR3 here is CASSLSRYSEAFF. In DNA, the CDR3 is TGTGCCAGCAGCCTCTCGAGATATTCAGAAGCTTTCTTT.

J is TRBJ2-3 and V is TRBV2, with 12 bases matching TRBD2. Looked up from germline, CDR1 is SNHLY and CDR2 is FYNNEI. The CDR3 runs 18 residues. J gave up 2 bases and V 5 bases, and 11 bases lay outside the gene matches. The CDR3 protein is CASSPKGTSGGTTDTQYF. CDR3 DNA: TGTGCCAGCAGTCCTAAAGGCACTAGCGGGGGGACCACAGATACGCAGTATTTT.

This rearrangement joins TRBV11-2 to TRBJ2-3; 11 bases map to TRBD2. CDR1 and CDR2 (germline): SGHAT, FQNNGV. Trimming cost V 2 bases and J 3 bases; bases outside gene matches: 4. The CDR3 runs 16 residues. CDR3 sequence reads: CASSLILAGGTDTQYF. As DNA, the CDR3 is TGTGCCAGCAGCTTAATCCTAGCGGGGGGAACAGATACGCAGTATTTT. Full variable domain (outside the CDR3, taken from reference TRBV11-2 and TRBJ2-3): EAGVAQSPRYKIIEKRQSVAFWCNPISGHATLYWYQQILGQGPKLLIQFQNNGVVDDSQLPKDRFSAERLKGVDSTLKIQPAKLEDSAVYLCASSLILAGGTDTQYFGPGTRLTVL.

This chain links TRBV19 with TRBJ1-5; D is unclear. The germline V gene has CDR1 LNHDA and CDR2 SQIVND (reference sequence). The germline V and J ends were trimmed by 3 bases and 7 bases, with 13 bases remaining between them. The CDR3 runs 14 residues. The CDR3 DNA reads as TGTGCCAGTAGTATCGAGAGGCTCGGGCAGCCCCAGCATTTT. This sequence encodes CASSIERLGQPQHF. Full variable domain (outside the CDR3, taken from reference TRBV19 and TRBJ1-5): DGGITQSPKYLFRKEGQNVTLSCEQNLNHDAMYWYRQDPGQGLRLIYYSQIVNDFQKGDIAEGYSVSREKKESFPLTVTSAQKNPTAFYLCASSIERLGQPQHFGDGTRLSIL.

V is TRBV2 and J is TRBJ2-1; 11 bases line up with TRBD1. Germline CDR1 reads SNHLY; CDR2 reads FYNNEI. J lost 9 bases, V lost 9 bases, and 7 bases had no gene match. CDR3 length equals 13 residues. The chain's CDR3 is CARIGQGAGEQFF. The CDR3 nucleotides read TGTGCCAGAATTGGACAGGGGGCTGGTGAGCAGTTCTTC.

The V call is TRBV28, the J call TRBJ2-2, with D uncertain. Germline V gives CDR1 MDHEN, CDR2 SYDVKM. The CDR3 runs 12 residues. V was clipped by 10 bases and J by 2 bases, with 8 bases between them. The CDR3 sequence: CATTHNTGELFF. The CDR3 nucleotides are TGTGCCACCACTCATAACACCGGGGAGCTGTTTTTT.

This clone was observed a single time. The chain joins TRBV6-5 to TRBJ2-5; the match to TRBD2 covers 8 bases. V dropped 8 bases and J dropped 0; count of bases not matched to a gene: 5. CDR3 length equals 14 residues. Germline V CDR1 and CDR2: MNHEY, SVGAGI. Written as DNA, the CDR3 is TGTGCCAGCTCTAGCGGGTCGTACCAAGAGACCCAGTACTTC. Its protein is CASSSGSYQETQYF.

This sequence joins TRBV29-1 and TRBJ1-4, with 11 bases aligning to TRBD1. The V segment lost 3 bases and the J segment 2 bases; nucleotides outside the gene matches: 8. This CDR3 contains 17 residues. The germline V gene has CDR1 SQVTM and CDR2 ANQGSEA. The CDR3 protein is CSVEIRTGGETNEKLFF. The CDR3 DNA follows: TGCAGCGTTGAGATCCGGACAGGGGGCGAGACTAATGAAAAACTGTTTTTT. Full variable domain (missing parts from reference TRBV29-1 and TRBJ1-4): SAVISQKPSRDICQRGTSLTIQCQVDSQVTMMFWYRQQPGQSLTLIATANQGSEATYESGFVIDKFPISRPNLTFSTLTVSNMSPEDSSIYLCSVEIRTGGETNEKLFFGSGTQLSVL.

The chain couples TRBV6-4 to TRBJ2-1; 8 bases fit TRBD2. The V segment lost 6 bases and the J segment 5 bases; nucleotides outside the gene matches: 6. Germline V gives CDR1 MRHNA, CDR2 SNTAGT. The CDR3 loop spans 14 amino acids. CDR3 coding DNA: TGTGCCAGCAGCACGGGACTAGAAAACAATGAGCAGTTCTTC. It specifies CASSTGLENNEQFF.

This chain connects TRBV11-2 to TRBJ2-7; the match to TRBD2 covers 10 bases. This CDR3 has 16 residues. Losses at the gene ends were 2 bases for V and 4 bases for J; bases not matched to a gene: 8. Germline CDR1 SGHAT, CDR2 FQNNGV. The CDR3 here is CASSLIRSSGGYEQYF. Here the CDR3 DNA reads TGTGCCAGCAGCTTAATACGGTCTAGCGGGGGTTACGAGCAGTACTTC.